The 31 T cell receptor beta chains below were found in one sample sequenced in a study of blood T cells in healthy people across ages. The authors ran a second PCR of about 6 to 11 cycles using a sample-barcoded 5' primer and a J-beta primer mix. TCRdb passed the 5' RACE reads through MiXCR, listing each CDR3 protein once. Of roughly 800,000 distinct CDR3 sequences listed, about 62% are singletons. Sequencing used blood. These receptors came from a young man in good health.

The rearrangement joins TRBV5-1 to TRBJ1-2; 7 bases fit TRBD1. The V gene's germline CDR1 is SGHRS and CDR2 YFSETQ. This CDR3 comprises 15 residues. J lost 6 bases, V lost 3 bases, and 11 bases had no gene match. The CDR3 DNA reads TGCGCCAGCAGCTCCCAAGGGGGCGCGCCGGATGGCTACACCTTC. It encodes CASSSQGGAPDGYTF.

V and J are TRBV12-3 or TRBV12-4 and TRBJ1-5; D possibly corresponds to TRBD1 (6 bases). Deletions cut 1 base from V and 10 bases from J, with 14 bases between. The CDR3 loop spans 14 amino acids. The CDR3 is CASSLGSGVDPQHF. CDR3 nucleotides: TGTGCCAGCAGTTTAGGGTCAGGGGTCGATCCCCAGCATTTT.

This clonotype was observed a few times. The chain recombines TRBV4-3 with TRBJ2-5; TRBD2 aligns across 10 bases. The V and J ends lost 4 bases and 2 bases, in that order; junction bases with no gene match: 7. Germline V gene lookup returns CDR1 LGHNA and CDR2 YSLEER. The CDR3 spans 16 residues. CDR3 in amino acids: CASSPLAGTPQETQYF. The CDR3 DNA sequence: TGCGCCAGCAGCCCACTAGCGGGAACCCCACAAGAGACCCAGTACTTC.

This clonotype was observed a few times. The chain carries TRBV6-6 and TRBJ2-7, with a weak D call TRBD1 (5 bases). Germline V gene data show CDR1 as MNHNY and CDR2 as SVGAGI (reference sequence). The ends were cut back, 2 bases at V and 7 bases at J, with 15 bases in the middle. The CDR3 has 14 amino acids. The chain's CDR3 is CASSYQGRDREQYF. CDR3 bases: TGTGCCAGCAGTTACCAGGGCAGGGATCGTGAGCAGTACTTC.

This clonotype showed up just once. This chain joins TRBV7-9 and TRBJ2-1; 16 bases line up with TRBD2. Trimming cost V 5 bases and J 8 bases; bases outside gene matches: 9. Germline CDR1 is SEHNR and CDR2 is FQNEAQ (reference sequence). The CDR3 runs 17 residues. CDR3 sequence reads: CASSAGTSGRASDEQFF. The DNA for the CDR3 is TGTGCCAGCAGCGCAGGGACTAGCGGGAGGGCTAGCGATGAGCAGTTCTTC.

The genes are TRBV15 and TRBJ2-5; no clear D. Germline V gene data show CDR1 as LNHNV and CDR2 as YYDKDF (reference sequence). The CDR3 covers 15 residues. Deletions cut 0 bases from V and 9 bases from J, with 17 bases between. CDR3 loop: CATSRDKMGSVAQYF. CDR3 coding DNA: TGTGCCACCAGCAGAGATAAGATGGGTTCTGTGGCCCAGTACTTC.

This chain joins TRBV12-3 or TRBV12-4 and TRBJ2-7; the D is unclear. V shed 3 bases and J shed 10 bases, with 10 bases lying between them. CDR3 length: 11 residues. The chain's CDR3 is CASSFSATQYF. The CDR3 DNA follows: TGTGCCAGCAGTTTTTCGGCAACCCAGTACTTC.

The J gene is TRBJ2-4, the V gene TRBV7-2; perhaps TRBD2 as D (6 bases). The better agreement between TRBJ2-5 and the DNA end casts doubt on the J call. Germline loops: CDR1 SGHTA, CDR2 FQGNSA. This CDR3 has 15 residues. The CDR3 loop reads CASSFQAGPEGTQYF. For the CDR3, the DNA is TGTGCCAGCAGCTTTCAGGCGGGACCAGAAGGGACCCAGTACTTC.

The chain links TRBV7-2 to TRBJ2-3; 9 bases are shared with TRBD2. Per the germline V gene, CDR1 is SGHTA and CDR2 is FQGNSA. This CDR3 region has 17 residues. With V trimmed by 5 bases and J by 6 bases, 15 bases remained unmatched. In DNA form, the CDR3 reads TGTGCCAGCAGCGATGTAGGAGGCGGGGGGGGTTGGGATACGCAGTATTTT. It is translated as CASSDVGGGGGWDTQYF.

This clonotype appeared a few times. The V call is TRBV15, the J call TRBJ2-7; 7 nucleotides line up with TRBD1. Germline-derived CDR1 and CDR2 are LNHNV and YYDKDF (reference sequence). The CDR3 spans 15 residues. The ends lost 1 base at V and 5 bases at J; junction bases unmatched: 8. CDR3 nucleotide sequence: TGTGCCACCAGCAGAGTAAGGGGGCGTCTCGACGAGCAGTACTTC. Its protein is CATSRVRGRLDEQYF.

This clonotype has only a few counts. The chain couples TRBV12-3 or TRBV12-4 to TRBJ2-1, with a weak D call TRBD2 (6 bases). The CDR3 is 15 residues long. Trimming removed 6 bases from V and 7 bases from J, with 19 bases in between. Here the CDR3 reads CASSWGTLDINEQFF. In DNA form, the CDR3 reads TGTGCCAGCAGCTGGGGGACTCTGGATATTAATGAGCAGTTCTTC.

V and J are TRBV7-2 and TRBJ2-3; D unclear. The germline V gene encodes CDR1 SGHTA and CDR2 FQGNSA. The V and J ends lost 2 bases and 3 bases respectively, with 9 bases between them. This CDR3 spans 14 amino acids. The CDR3 DNA is TGTGCCAGCAGCTTATATCCAGTAACAGATACGCAGTATTTT. Translated: CASSLYPVTDTQYF.

The chain couples TRBV7-2 to TRBJ2-7, with a weak D call TRBD1 (6 bases). Germline V gives CDR1 SGHTA, CDR2 FQGNSA. The CDR3 contains 12 residues. Trimming pared 5 bases from V and 4 bases from J, leaving 9 bases between. The CDR3 nucleotides are TGTGCCAGCAGCATGAGGGGGTACGAGCAGTACTTC. Translated, it gives CASSMRGYEQYF. Supplemented by reference TRBV7-2 and TRBJ2-7, the full variable domain reads GAGVSQSPSNKVTEKGKDVELRCDPISGHTALYWYRQSLGQGLEFLIYFQGNSAPDKSGLPSDRFSAERTGGSVSTLTIQRTQQEDSAVYLCASSMRGYEQYFGPGTRLTVT.

The CDR3 loop reads CASASTGDRSYGYTF. The CDR3 DNA is TGTGCTAGTGCCTCGACAGGGGACAGATCCTATGGCTACACCTTC. J is TRBJ1-2 and V is TRBV12-5; the match to TRBD1 covers 8 bases. The V segment lost 7 bases and the J segment 4 bases; nucleotides outside the gene matches: 11. The CDR3 covers 15 residues. Germline V lookup: CDR1 LGHNT, CDR2 FRNRAP. Looking up the rest from reference TRBV12-5 and TRBJ1-2 gives the full variable domain: DARVTQTPRHKVTEMGQEVTMRCQPILGHNTVFWYRQTMMQGLELLAYFRNRAPLDDSGMPKDRFSAEMPDATLATLKIQPSEPRDSAVYFCASASTGDRSYGYTFGSGTRLTVV.

For this clonotype: Mismatch with germline at one junction end may stem from a read error. The CDR3 loop is CASSDPSGRVDERYF. The CDR3, as DNA: TGTGCCAGCAGCGATCCTAGCGGGAGGGTCGACGAGCGGTACTTC. The chain links TRBV28 to TRBJ2-7, with TRBD2 identical over 12 bases. The CDR3 is made up of 15 amino acids. Germline V gives CDR1 MDHEN, CDR2 SYDVKM.

The CDR3 sequence: CASSEYMGPRETQYF. The CDR3 DNA reads as TGTGCCAGCAGTGAATATATGGGGCCCCGGGAGACCCAGTACTTC. The rearrangement uses TRBV25-1 and TRBJ2-5; tentatively, D is TRBD1 (5 bases). Germline V gives CDR1 MGHDK, CDR2 SYGVNS. V shed 0 bases and J shed 5 bases, with 13 bases lying between them. The CDR3 consists of 15 residues.

V is TRBV7-2 and J is TRBJ2-4, with D perhaps TRBD2 (6 bases). The J call may be faulty, since TRBJ2-7 better matches the DNA end. The V gene's germline CDR1 is SGHTA and CDR2 FQGNSA. The CDR3 extends over 16 amino acids. The CDR3 reads CASSSGTEQRSYEQYF. DNA of the CDR3: TGTGCCAGCAGCTCTGGGACTGAGCAACGTTCCTACGAGCAGTACTTC.

The chain employs TRBV6-6 and TRBJ2-1; 16 bases are a match to TRBD2. Germline CDR1 is MNHNY and CDR2 is SVGAGI (reference sequence). The length of the CDR3 is 16 residues. The V gene end was trimmed by 6 bases and the J gene end by 6 bases; junction bases not matched to a gene: 5. The CDR3 sequence: CASSRGTSGRVNEQFF. The DNA for the CDR3 is TGTGCCAGCAGCAGAGGGACTAGCGGGAGGGTCAATGAGCAGTTCTTC.

The chain carries TRBV27 and TRBJ2-1; maybe TRBD2 (5 bases). The germline V and J ends were trimmed by 6 bases and 6 bases, with 24 bases remaining between them. The germline CDR1 and CDR2 sequences are MNHEY and SMNVEV (reference sequence). There are 17 residues in the CDR3. The DNA of the CDR3 is TGTGCCAGCAGATCCATATACGGGAACCGAAATATCAATGAGCAGTTCTTC. Translated, it gives CASRSIYGNRNINEQFF.

This chain links TRBV5-4 with TRBJ2-1, with 9 bases lining up with TRBD2. CDR1 is SGHNT, CDR2 YYREEE, per germline (reference sequence). With V trimmed by 0 bases and J by 8 bases, 9 bases remained unmatched. This CDR3 region has 16 residues. The CDR3 nucleotides read TGTGCCAGCAGCTTGGAGTCGCGGGGGGGCCGTCATGAGCAGTTCTTC. This gives the protein CASSLESRGGRHEQFF.

The gene calls are TRBV28 and TRBJ2-1, with a possible D match to TRBD2 (6 bases). This CDR3 has 15 amino acids. From germline, CDR1 is MDHEN and CDR2 SYDVKM. V was shortened by 6 bases and J by 6 bases, with 18 bases between the two germline ends. CDR3 in amino acids: CASSLPPVRGNEQFF. The CDR3 nucleotides are TGTGCCAGCAGCTTACCTCCGGTGCGGGGCAATGAGCAGTTCTTC.

This clonotype was seen more than once but under ten times. This chain links TRBV6-5 with TRBJ2-5; 7 nucleotides match TRBD2. Germline CDR1 and CDR2: MNHEY and SVGAGI. This CDR3 spans 17 amino acids. V lost 0 bases to trimming and J lost 2 bases; unmatched junction nucleotides: 9. CDR3 in DNA: TGTGCCAGCAGTTACTCGAAGGGCGGGAGCCGGCAAGAGACCCAGTACTTC. Translation: CASSYSKGGSRQETQYF.

This clonotype was picked up a small number of times. This chain joins TRBV6-5 and TRBJ2-7; a possible D gene is TRBD2 (6 bases). The ends were cut back, 6 bases at V and 3 bases at J, with 18 bases in the middle. The germline CDR1 and CDR2 sequences are MNHEY and SVGAGI. The CDR3 contains 15 residues. This chain's CDR3 is CASSPSWEANYEQYF. The CDR3 DNA reads TGTGCCAGCAGCCCATCGTGGGAGGCGAACTACGAGCAGTACTTC.

The rearrangement joins TRBV29-1 to TRBJ2-1; 9 positions match TRBD2. V lost 7 bases and J lost 9; bases outside the gene matches: 4. Germline V gene data show CDR1 as SQVTM and CDR2 as ANQGSEA. The CDR3 runs 11 residues. The CDR3, as DNA: TGCAGCGACGCGGGGGGGACTGAGCAGTTCTTC. It specifies CSDAGGTEQFF.

This clonotype is a singleton in its sample. The genes are TRBV25-1 and TRBJ1-1, with unresolved D. The CDR3 covers 14 residues. The germline CDR1 and CDR2 sequences are MGHDK and SYGVNS. Trimming removed 5 bases from V and 10 bases from J, with 20 bases in between. CDR3 loop: CASSWGPAGKGAFF. In nucleotides, the CDR3 is TGTGCCAGCAGTTGGGGTCCCGCGGGGAAGGGAGCTTTCTTT.

The chain links TRBV29-1 to TRBJ2-1, with 10 nucleotides matching TRBD2. V was clipped by 3 bases and J by 0 bases; unmatched bases: 8. Looked up from germline, CDR1 is SQVTM and CDR2 is ANQGSEA. The CDR3 is 17 residues long. The CDR3 DNA is TGCAGCGTTGACGTCCTAGCGGGGGCGAGCTCCTACAATGAGCAGTTCTTC. Amino acid sequence: CSVDVLAGASSYNEQFF.

This clonotype was detected a few times. The chain carries TRBV5-1 and TRBJ2-7; D may be TRBD1 (5 bases). This CDR3 region has 15 residues. With 2 bases removed from V and 5 bases from J, the gap between germline ends came to 17 bases. CDR1 and CDR2 from the germline V gene are SGHRS and YFSETQ. CDR3 sequence: CASSFLPGLRNEQYF. Written as DNA, the CDR3 is TGCGCCAGCAGCTTTCTGCCAGGGTTGAGAAACGAGCAGTACTTC.

The V gene is TRBV11-2, the J gene TRBJ1-1, with TRBD1 as a possible D gene (5 bases). Germline lookup yields CDR1 SGHAT and CDR2 FQNNGV. V was shortened by 5 bases and J by 4 bases, with 14 bases between the two germline ends. The CDR3 has 14 amino acids. Written as DNA, the CDR3 is TGTGCCAGCAGCCCCTGGGGGGGGGGCACTGAAGCTTTCTTT. This translates into CASSPWGGGTEAFF.

This clonotype was seen just once. The chain's CDR3 is CAISESDRQLGFNEKLFF. The CDR3 DNA reads TGTGCCATCAGTGAGTCGGACAGACAGTTGGGATTTAATGAAAAACTGTTTTTT. The V call is TRBV10-3, the J call TRBJ1-4, with D perhaps matching TRBD1 (6 bases). The germline gives CDR1 ENHRY, CDR2 SYGVKD. V lost 0 bases, J lost 4 bases, and 18 bases lay in between. The CDR3 has 18 residues.

J is TRBJ2-7 and V is TRBV20-1; a weak D match, TRBD1 (6 bases). CDR1 is DFQATT, CDR2 SNEGSKA, per germline (reference sequence). Trimming stripped 6 bases from V and 1 base from J, with 13 bases between. The CDR3 contains 13 residues. The CDR3 here is CSAEDRHSYEQYF. CDR3 DNA sequence: TGCAGTGCCGAGGACAGACATTCCTACGAGCAGTACTTC.

J is TRBJ1-5 and V is TRBV29-1, with 7 positions matching TRBD1. J lost 4 bases, V lost 6 bases, and 6 bases had no gene match. Per germline, CDR1 SQVTM and CDR2 ANQGSEA. The CDR3 is made up of 13 amino acids. Here the CDR3 reads CSVAGQANQPQHF. The CDR3 bases are TGCAGCGTGGCCGGACAGGCGAATCAGCCCCAGCATTTT. The whole variable domain, filled in from reference TRBV29-1 and TRBJ1-5, reads SAVISQKPSRDICQRGTSLTIQCQVDSQVTMMFWYRQQPGQSLTLIATANQGSEATYESGFVIDKFPISRPNLTFSTLTVSNMSPEDSSIYLCSVAGQANQPQHFGDGTRLSIL.